These T cell receptor beta chains were read from a single sample in a study of OX40 agonist ivuxolimab in advanced cancers. The protocol was immunoSEQ multiplex PCR, while the TCRdb copy is restricted to in-frame clones and leaves out a portion. The profile shows 7,500 to 9,500 clones, 65% to 80% of them singletons. The material sequenced was CD4+ or CD8+ T cells sorted from blood, taken in a trial of the OX40 agonist ivuxolimab. The source of these receptors is an adult with an advanced solid tumor such as melanoma, head and neck, liver or kidney cancer. CDR3s include the opening cysteine and the closing phenylalanine or tryptophan. The order of the fields is CDR3 DNA, CDR3 protein, D gene, clone size, J gene, V gene. The D gene is left open where the match is weak. A row's size may be missing; if present it is once, few, many or a size class.

DNA: TGTGCCAGTAGTTTCCGGGACGCCTACCGGGAGCTGTTTTTT; CDR3: CASSFRDAYRELFF; D: .; size: .; J: TRBJ2-2; V: TRBV19
DNA: TGTGCCAGCAGCCTGGACAGGGAAGAGCAGTACTTC; CDR3: CASSLDREEQYF; D: TRBD1; size: few; J: TRBJ2-7; V: TRBV4-2
DNA: TGTGCCAGCAGTGAGAACAGAAAAACAGATACGCAGTATTTT; CDR3: CASSENRKTDTQYF; D: .; size: many; J: TRBJ2-3; V: TRBV25-1
DNA: TGTGCCAGCAGCGTACCTGCAGATACGCAGTATTTT; CDR3: CASSVPADTQYF; D: .; size: .; J: TRBJ2-3; V: TRBV9
DNA: TGTGCCAGCAGTTTATGGGGTTCACAGGATGAGCAGTTCTTC; CDR3: CASSLWGSQDEQFF; D: .; size: .; J: TRBJ2-1; V: TRBV27
DNA: TGTGCCAGCAGCTTACTGGCGCGGGAACAATATTTT; CDR3: CASSLLAREQYF; D: .; size: once; J: TRBJ2-3; V: TRBV7-9
DNA: TGTGCCAGCAGCTTAGCGGGAGTGCTAGATACGCAGTATTTT; CDR3: CASSLAGVLDTQYF; D: .; size: .; J: TRBJ2-3; V: TRBV7-9
DNA: TGTGCCAGCAGCTTAGGGACAGCTTATCAGCCCCAGCATTTT; CDR3: CASSLGTAYQPQHF; D: .; size: .; J: TRBJ1-5; V: TRBV7-8
DNA: TGCGCCAGCAGCCAAGAAAGGGCCAGCTATGGCTACACCTTC; CDR3: CASSQERASYGYTF; D: .; size: .; J: TRBJ1-2; V: TRBV4-1
DNA: TGCGCCAGCAGCCAGGGGACAGGCGTTAATGAAAAACTGTTTTTT; CDR3: CASSQGTGVNEKLFF; D: TRBD1; size: few; J: TRBJ1-4; V: TRBV4-3
DNA: TGTGCCAGCAGTTTCGCCTCCCCCCATGAGCAGTTCTTC; CDR3: CASSFASPHEQFF; D: .; size: .; J: TRBJ2-1; V: TRBV6-5
DNA: TGTGCCAGCAGTTTATCGGGGGGGGCCCGGGAGCAGTACTTC; CDR3: CASSLSGGAREQYF; D: TRBD2; size: .; J: TRBJ2-7; V: TRBV28
DNA: TGTGCCAGCAGCTTATCAATTCAGGGGCTTGCTAATGAAAAACTGTTTTTT; CDR3: CASSLSIQGLANEKLFF; D: .; size: .; J: TRBJ1-4; V: TRBV7-9
DNA: TGTGCCAGCAGCTTAGACCTAAATCAGCCCCAGCATTTT; CDR3: CASSLDLNQPQHF; D: .; size: .; J: TRBJ1-5; V: TRBV7-6
DNA: TGTGCCAGTACCCTGGCGACCTGGGGCACTGAAGCTTTCTTT; CDR3: CASTLATWGTEAFF; D: .; size: .; J: TRBJ1-1; V: TRBV19
DNA: TGTGCCAGCAGCTCAAACACGGGACAGGGCTACGAGCAGTACTTC; CDR3: CASSSNTGQGYEQYF; D: TRBD1; size: .; J: TRBJ2-7; V: TRBV5-5
DNA: TGTGCCAGCAGTTTGGGACAGACATCCTTCTATGGCTACACCTTC; CDR3: CASSLGQTSFYGYTF; D: TRBD1; size: .; J: TRBJ1-2; V: TRBV2
DNA: TGTGCCAGCAGCGCACCAGACGGACATTACTCCTACGAGCAGTACTTC; CDR3: CASSAPDGHYSYEQYF; D: .; size: .; J: TRBJ2-7; V: TRBV7-9
DNA: TGTGCCAGCAGTTACTTTGGGGGTAATGAGCAGTTCTTC; CDR3: CASSYFGGNEQFF; D: .; size: .; J: TRBJ2-1; V: TRBV6-6
DNA: TGTGCCAGCAGTTTTTCCTCAGGGGGTTACGATGAGCAGTTCTTC; CDR3: CASSFSSGGYDEQFF; D: TRBD1; size: many; J: TRBJ2-1; V: TRBV28
DNA: TGTGCCAGCAGCTTAATAGGGGGCTGGCAAGCAGATACGCAGTATTTT; CDR3: CASSLIGGWQADTQYF; D: TRBD1; size: .; J: TRBJ2-3; V: TRBV7-8
DNA: TGTGCCAGCAGCTGGGACGGAAACAATGAGCAGTTCTTC; CDR3: CASSWDGNNEQFF; D: .; size: .; J: TRBJ2-1; V: TRBV7-8
DNA: TGTGCCAGCAGGCAGGGAACTATGAACACTGAAGCTTTCTTT; CDR3: CASRQGTMNTEAFF; D: .; size: .; J: TRBJ1-1; V: TRBV2
DNA: TGTGCCACCAGCAGAGATCGGCTAGCGGGAAACACAGATACGCAGTATTTT; CDR3: CATSRDRLAGNTDTQYF; D: TRBD2; size: .; J: TRBJ2-3; V: TRBV15
DNA: TGTGCCAGCAGAACGCTAGCGGGGGAGGGGAATGAGCAGTTCTTC; CDR3: CASRTLAGEGNEQFF; D: TRBD2; size: .; J: TRBJ2-1; V: TRBV6-6
DNA: TGTGCCAGCAGCTTAGCGTTAGCGGCCTCCTACAATGAGCAGTTCTTC; CDR3: CASSLALAASYNEQFF; D: .; size: .; J: TRBJ2-1; V: TRBV7-2
DNA: TGTGCCAGTAGTGGACGACAGGGGTCTAATGAAAAACTGTTTTTT; CDR3: CASSGRQGSNEKLFF; D: TRBD1; size: .; J: TRBJ1-4; V: TRBV19
DNA: TGTGCCAGCAGCGTTGACGCCTTAAGGCCCAAAAACATTCAGTACTTC; CDR3: CASSVDALRPKNIQYF; D: .; size: .; J: TRBJ2-4; V: TRBV7-8
DNA: TGTGCCAGCAGCTTAGTAGCGACAGGGATAGATGGCTACACCTTC; CDR3: CASSLVATGIDGYTF; D: TRBD1; size: .; J: TRBJ1-2; V: TRBV7-8
DNA: TGTGCCAGCAGTGCTAGCGGGGGGGTCCTTTTCTTAGAGACCCAGTACTTC; CDR3: CASSASGGVLFLETQYF; D: TRBD2; size: .; J: TRBJ2-5; V: TRBV6-1
DNA: TGTGCCAGCAGCCACCCACTAGCGGGGGGGCGAAATGAGCAGTTCTTC; CDR3: CASSHPLAGGRNEQFF; D: TRBD2; size: .; J: TRBJ2-1; V: TRBV7-9
DNA: TGTGCCTGGAGTACGCCACACAGGGATGGTCCTGGCTACACCTTC; CDR3: CAWSTPHRDGPGYTF; D: .; size: once; J: TRBJ1-2; V: TRBV30
DNA: TGTGCCAGCAGTTTAGGGGGACAGGTTGATGGCTACACCTTC; CDR3: CASSLGGQVDGYTF; D: TRBD1; size: medium-sized; J: TRBJ1-2; V: TRBV28
DNA: TGTGCCAGCAGCCCGGAGGGGCAGGGGGCCCTTATCGGGGAGACCCAGTACTTC; CDR3: CASSPEGQGALIGETQYF; D: TRBD1; size: .; J: TRBJ2-5; V: TRBV5-5
DNA: TGTGCCTGGAACGGGCCCTCTGGCTACACCTTC; CDR3: CAWNGPSGYTF; D: .; size: .; J: TRBJ1-2; V: TRBV30
DNA: TGCGCCAGCAGCCAAACCAGGGACGGAAACACCATATATTTT; CDR3: CASSQTRDGNTIYF; D: .; size: .; J: TRBJ1-3; V: TRBV11-2
DNA: TGTGCCAGCAGTGGCTGGACATCCTACGAGCAGTACTTC; CDR3: CASSGWTSYEQYF; D: .; size: .; J: TRBJ2-7; V: TRBV2
DNA: TGTGCCAGCAGCTTGGTGGGGACCTACGAGCAGTACTTC; CDR3: CASSLVGTYEQYF; D: .; size: .; J: TRBJ2-7; V: TRBV5-3
DNA: TGTGTCAGCAGTGAAGTCTTTCGGGGACAGGGAGGCTACACCTTC; CDR3: CVSSEVFRGQGGYTF; D: TRBD1; size: once; J: TRBJ1-2; V: TRBV2
DNA: TGTGCCAGCAGCGTGACAGGGGGCCGCAATGAGCAGTTCTTC; CDR3: CASSVTGGRNEQFF; D: TRBD1; size: .; J: TRBJ2-1; V: TRBV7-3
DNA: TGCAGCGTATTCCGGGGGTGGACTTTCTTT; CDR3: CSVFRGWTFF; D: .; size: .; J: TRBJ1-1; V: TRBV29-1
DNA: TGTGCCAGCAGTTGGGGGACTAGCGTGTACAAGGGGGAGCTGTTTTTT; CDR3: CASSWGTSVYKGELFF; D: TRBD2; size: .; J: TRBJ2-2; V: TRBV6-5
DNA: TGCGCCAGCAGCCAAGAAGACGGGGAGCTGTTTTTT; CDR3: CASSQEDGELFF; D: .; size: .; J: TRBJ2-2; V: TRBV4-3
DNA: TGTGCCAGCAGTTTCGGTTGGGGCTACGAGCAGTACTTC; CDR3: CASSFGWGYEQYF; D: .; size: .; J: TRBJ2-7; V: TRBV27
DNA: TGTGCCAGCAGCCCCCGGCTAGCGGGGATCTACAATGAGCAGTTCTTC; CDR3: CASSPRLAGIYNEQFF; D: TRBD2; size: .; J: TRBJ2-1; V: TRBV9